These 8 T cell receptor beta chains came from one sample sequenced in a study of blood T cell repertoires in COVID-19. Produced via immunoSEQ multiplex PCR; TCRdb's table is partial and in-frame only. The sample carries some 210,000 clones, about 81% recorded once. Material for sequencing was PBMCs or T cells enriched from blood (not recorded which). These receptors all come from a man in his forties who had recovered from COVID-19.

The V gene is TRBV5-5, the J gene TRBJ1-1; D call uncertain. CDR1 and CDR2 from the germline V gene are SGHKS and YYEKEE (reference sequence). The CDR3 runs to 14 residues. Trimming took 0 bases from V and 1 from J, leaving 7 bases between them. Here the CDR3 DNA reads TGTGCCAGCAGCTTGGAAGGGAGGAACACTGAAGCTTTCTTT. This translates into CASSLEGRNTEAFF.

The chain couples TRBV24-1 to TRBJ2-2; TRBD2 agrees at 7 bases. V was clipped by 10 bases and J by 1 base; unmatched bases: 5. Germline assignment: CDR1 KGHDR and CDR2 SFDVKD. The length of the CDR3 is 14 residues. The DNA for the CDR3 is TGTGCCACTCGTGGGGGGGGGAACACCGGGGAGCTGTTTTTT. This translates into CATRGGGNTGELFF.

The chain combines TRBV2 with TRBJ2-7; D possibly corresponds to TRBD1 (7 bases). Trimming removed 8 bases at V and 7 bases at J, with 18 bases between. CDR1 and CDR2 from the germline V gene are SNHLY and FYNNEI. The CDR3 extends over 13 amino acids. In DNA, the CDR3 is TGTGCCAGCGGGGGGCAGGGGGTACGGGAGCAGTACTTC. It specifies CASGGQGVREQYF.

CDR3 in DNA: TGTGCCAGCAGCCAAGTCTCTTCTAGCGGGAGGGCCAGAGAGACCCAGTACTTC. This encodes CASSQVSSSGRARETQYF. V usage is TRBV3-1 (or the pseudogene TRBV3-2) and J usage is TRBJ2-5; 12 bases line up with TRBD2. Germline CDR1 and CDR2: LGHDT and YNNKEL (reference sequence). CDR3 length equals 18 residues. V was pared by 1 base and J by 4 bases, with 10 bases of the junction left unmatched.

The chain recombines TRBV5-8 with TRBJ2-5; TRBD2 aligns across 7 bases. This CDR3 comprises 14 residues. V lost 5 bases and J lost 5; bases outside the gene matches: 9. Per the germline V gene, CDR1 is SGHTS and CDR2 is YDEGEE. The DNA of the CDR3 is TGTGCCAGCAGTCGCCGACTAGCACTGGAGACCCAGTACTTC. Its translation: CASSRRLALETQYF.

The CDR3 DNA follows: TGTGCCAGCAGCCGACCCGAGTGGGCCAATGAGCAGTTCTTC. It is translated as CASSRPEWANEQFF. This chain links TRBV4-2 with TRBJ2-1; D not certain. The germline V and J ends were trimmed by 4 bases and 6 bases, with 13 bases remaining between them. The V gene's germline CDR1 is LGHNA and CDR2 YNFKEQ. CDR3 length equals 14 residues.

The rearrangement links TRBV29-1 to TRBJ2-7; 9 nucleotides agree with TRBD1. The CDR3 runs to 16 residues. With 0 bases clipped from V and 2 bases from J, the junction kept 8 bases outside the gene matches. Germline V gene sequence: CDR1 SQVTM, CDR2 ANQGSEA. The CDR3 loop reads CSVEDSRTGATYEQYF. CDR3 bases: TGCAGCGTTGAAGATAGTAGGACAGGGGCTACCTACGAGCAGTACTTC.

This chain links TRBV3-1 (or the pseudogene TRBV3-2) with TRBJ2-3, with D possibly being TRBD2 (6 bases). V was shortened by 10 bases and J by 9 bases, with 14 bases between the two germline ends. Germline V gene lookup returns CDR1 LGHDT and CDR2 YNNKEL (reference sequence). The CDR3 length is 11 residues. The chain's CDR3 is CATLSGETQYF. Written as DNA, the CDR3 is TGTGCCACCTTATCGGGGGAGACGCAGTATTTT.